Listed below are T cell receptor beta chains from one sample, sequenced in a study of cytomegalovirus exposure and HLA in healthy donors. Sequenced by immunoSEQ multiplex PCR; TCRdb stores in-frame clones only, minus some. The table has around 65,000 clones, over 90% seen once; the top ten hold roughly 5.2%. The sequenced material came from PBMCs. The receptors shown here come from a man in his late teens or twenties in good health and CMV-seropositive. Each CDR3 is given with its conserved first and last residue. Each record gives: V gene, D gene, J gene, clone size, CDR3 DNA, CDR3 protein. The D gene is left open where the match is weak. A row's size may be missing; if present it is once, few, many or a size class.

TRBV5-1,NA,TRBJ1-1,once,TGCGCCAGCAGCCGTGACCGTAAGACAGGAGCGGATGAAGCTTTCTTT,CASSRDRKTGADEAFF
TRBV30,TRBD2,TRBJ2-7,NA,TGTGCCTGGAGTGTACATGCCCTAGCGGGTATCTACGAGCAGTACTTC,CAWSVHALAGIYEQYF
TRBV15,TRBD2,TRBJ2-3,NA,TGTGCCACCAGCAGAGATCTAGCGGGAGCATCAGATACGCAGTATTTT,CATSRDLAGASDTQYF
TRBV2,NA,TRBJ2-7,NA,TGTGCCAGCAGTAGCGGAGTGTCCTACGAGCAGTACTTC,CASSSGVSYEQYF
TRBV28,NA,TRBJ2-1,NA,TGTGCCAGCGGCCCGACCCCCTCAGGGTACTCCTACAATGAGCAGTTCTTC,CASGPTPSGYSYNEQFF
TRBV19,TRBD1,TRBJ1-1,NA,TGTGCCAGTAGTCCCCGGACAGGGAGAAGCACTGAAGCTTTCTTT,CASSPRTGRSTEAFF
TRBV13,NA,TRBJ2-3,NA,TGTGCCAGCAGCGCGGGACAGACTAGCACAGATACGCAGTATTTT,CASSAGQTSTDTQYF
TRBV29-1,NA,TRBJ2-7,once,TGCAGCGTTGAAGGAAGCAGGGCTTCCATCTCCTACGAGCAGTACTTC,CSVEGSRASISYEQYF
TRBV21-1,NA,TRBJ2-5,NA,TGTGCCAGCAGCCCAAGTAATCAAGGGGAGGGGGAGACCCAGTACTTC,CASSPSNQGEGETQYF
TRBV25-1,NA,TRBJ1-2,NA,TGTGCCAGCAGTGAACCGGGGAGAGGGTATGGCTACACCTTC,CASSEPGRGYGYTF
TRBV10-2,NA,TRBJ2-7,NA,TGCGCCAGCAGTGAGTCGATTGAGCCGACCTACGAGCAGTACTTC,CASSESIEPTYEQYF
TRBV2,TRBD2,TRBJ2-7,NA,TGTGCCAGCAGTGATCTAGCGGCCATCTCCTACGAGCAGTACTTC,CASSDLAAISYEQYF
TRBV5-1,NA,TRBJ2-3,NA,TGCGCCAGCAGCTTGGCCGGGAGACCAAGCACAGATACGCAGTATTTT,CASSLAGRPSTDTQYF
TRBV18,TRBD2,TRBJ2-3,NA,TGTGCCAGCTCACCGGCTCTCTCTCTAGCGGGAGGCACAGATACGCAGTATTTT,CASSPALSLAGGTDTQYF
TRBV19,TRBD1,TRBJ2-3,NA,TGTGCCAGTAGTAGAGGGGGCACAGTTACGCAGTATTTT,CASSRGGTVTQYF
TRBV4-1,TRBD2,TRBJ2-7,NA,TGCGCCAGCAGCCAAGGATTACTAGCGGGTAGCTCCTACGAGCAGTACTTC,CASSQGLLAGSSYEQYF
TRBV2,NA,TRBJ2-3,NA,TGTGCCAGCCGTAGCGAAGCTAGCACAGATACGCAGTATTTT,CASRSEASTDTQYF
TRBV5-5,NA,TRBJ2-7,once,TGTGCCAGCAGCTTGGATCCTCTCTACGAGCAGTACTTC,CASSLDPLYEQYF
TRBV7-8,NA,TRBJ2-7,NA,TGTGCCAGCAGCTTAGCGGGGGGAAGCTCCTACGAGCAGTACTTC,CASSLAGGSSYEQYF
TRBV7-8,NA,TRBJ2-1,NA,TGTGCCAGCAGCCCACCGGCGGGTGATGAGCAGTTCTTC,CASSPPAGDEQFF
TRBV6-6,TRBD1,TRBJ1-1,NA,TGTGCCAGTGGACAGGGATGGGGCACTGAAGCTTTCTTT,CASGQGWGTEAFF
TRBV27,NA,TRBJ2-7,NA,TGTGCCAGCAGTTTATCTTGGACTCAGAGCTCCTACGAGCAGTACTTC,CASSLSWTQSSYEQYF
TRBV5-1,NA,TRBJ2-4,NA,TGCGCCAGCAGCTCCGGGACTCAAGCCAAAAACATTCAGTACTTC,CASSSGTQAKNIQYF
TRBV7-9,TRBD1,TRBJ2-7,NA,TGTGCCAGCAGCCGTTCGGGGGACAGGGGGTCCTACGAGCAGTACTTC,CASSRSGDRGSYEQYF
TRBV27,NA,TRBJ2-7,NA,TGTGCCAGCAGTTCGTACCGGAGCTCCTACGAGCAGTACTTC,CASSSYRSSYEQYF
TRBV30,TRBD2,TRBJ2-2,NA,TGTGCCTCACCGGGACTAGCAAATACCGGGGAGCTGTTTTTT,CASPGLANTGELFF
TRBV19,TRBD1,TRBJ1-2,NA,TGTGCCAGTAGCAAAGACAGGGGGTATGGCTACACCTTC,CASSKDRGYGYTF
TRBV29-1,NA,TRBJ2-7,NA,TGCAGCGCCCAGGGCGGGGCATACGAGCAGTACTTC,CSAQGGAYEQYF
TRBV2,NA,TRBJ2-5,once,TGTGCCAAAAAAGGGGGGGGAGAGACCCAGTACTTC,CAKKGGGETQYF
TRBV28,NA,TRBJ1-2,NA,TGTGCCAGCAGTTTTGTGGCGGCTAACTATGGCTACACCTTC,CASSFVAANYGYTF
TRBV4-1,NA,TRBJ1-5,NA,TGCGCCAGCAGCCAATACAACGACAATCAGCCCCAGCATTTT,CASSQYNDNQPQHF
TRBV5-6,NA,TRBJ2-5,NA,TGTGCCAGCACCATTGCCAGGGAAGAGACCCAGTACTTC,CASTIAREETQYF
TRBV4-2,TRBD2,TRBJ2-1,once,TGTGCCAGCAGCCAAGAGCTCCTTGGACTAGCGGGAACTGGCTCCTACAATGAGCAGTTCTTC,CASSQELLGLAGTGSYNEQFF
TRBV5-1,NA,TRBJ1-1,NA,TGCGCCAGCCGCGATAAAGGGGGACGGAACACTGAAGCTTTCTTT,CASRDKGGRNTEAFF
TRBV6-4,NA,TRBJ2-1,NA,TGTGCCAGCAGTGGTGATCCTAGCAATGAGCAGTTCTTC,CASSGDPSNEQFF
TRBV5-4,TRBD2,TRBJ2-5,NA,TGTGCCAGCAGTGGCCCCTGGACTAGCGGAGGGGGAGAGACCCAGTACTTC,CASSGPWTSGGGETQYF
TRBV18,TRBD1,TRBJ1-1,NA,TGTGCCAGCTCACCCGGACAGGGTTGGAGCACTGAAGCTTTCTTT,CASSPGQGWSTEAFF
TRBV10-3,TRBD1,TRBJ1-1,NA,TGTGCCATCGCTACACAGGGGGACACTGAAGCTTTCTTT,CAIATQGDTEAFF
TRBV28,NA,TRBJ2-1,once,TGTGCCAGCAGTTTTTGGGACAACCGTGTCTCCTACAATGAGCAGTTCTTC,CASSFWDNRVSYNEQFF
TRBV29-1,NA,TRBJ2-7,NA,TGCAGCGTTGGGGAGAGAGGGTGGTACGAGCAGTACTTC,CSVGERGWYEQYF
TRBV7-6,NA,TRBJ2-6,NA,TGTGCCAGCAGCTTAGTTGAGGGGGGGACTGGGGCCAACGTCCTGACTTTC,CASSLVEGGTGANVLTF
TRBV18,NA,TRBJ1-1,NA,TGTGCCAGCTCACCAGGTATCGGGAGAACAGCGAACACTGAAGCTTTCTTT,CASSPGIGRTANTEAFF
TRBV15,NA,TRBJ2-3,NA,TGTGCCACCAGCAGCCCCTCCCGGGGTACGCAGTATTTT,CATSSPSRGTQYF
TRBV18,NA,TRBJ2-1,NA,TGTGCCAGCTCACCAATCTCGGGAGTCGTATCCTACAATGAGCAGTTCTTC,CASSPISGVVSYNEQFF
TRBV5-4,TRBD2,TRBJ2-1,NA,TGTGCCAGCAGCAACCCTAGCGGGAGGCCCGGGGGGGAGCAGTTCTTC,CASSNPSGRPGGEQFF
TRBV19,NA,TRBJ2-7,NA,TGTGCCAGTAGTGCCGGAACAGGCACGATCGAGCAGTACTTC,CASSAGTGTIEQYF
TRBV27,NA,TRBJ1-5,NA,TGTGCCAGCAGTTTAAACAGAAATCAGCCCCAGCATTTT,CASSLNRNQPQHF
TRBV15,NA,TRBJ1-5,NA,TGTGCCACCAGCATAACAGGGAAGGATCAGCCCCAGCATTTT,CATSITGKDQPQHF